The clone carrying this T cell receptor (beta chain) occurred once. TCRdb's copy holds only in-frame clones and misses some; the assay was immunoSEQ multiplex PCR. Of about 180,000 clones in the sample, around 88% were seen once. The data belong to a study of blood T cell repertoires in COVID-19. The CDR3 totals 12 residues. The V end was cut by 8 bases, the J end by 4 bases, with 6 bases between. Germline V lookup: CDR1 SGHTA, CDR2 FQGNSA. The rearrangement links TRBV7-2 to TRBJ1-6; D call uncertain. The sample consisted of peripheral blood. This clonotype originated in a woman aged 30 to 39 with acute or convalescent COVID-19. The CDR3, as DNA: TGTGCCAGCGGACTTTATAATTCACCCCTCCACTTT. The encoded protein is CASGLYNSPLHF.